The clone carrying this TCR beta chain has a handful of counts. The antigen remains undetermined. The CDR3 totals 13 residues. V was pared by 1 base and J by 4 bases, with 8 bases between. Germline-derived CDR1 and CDR2 are SGDLS and YYNGEE. TCRdb redid the calling of the reads with MiXCR, one entry per CDR3 protein. The profile shows about 920,000 distinct CDR3 sequences, around 29% of them singletons. This specimen comes from a study of T cell repertoires in cytomegalovirus infection. Study-level results: In two of eight donors, the top clonotype was HLA-C-restricted CMV-specific.

Sample: cultured CD8+ T cells from PBMCs, taken from culture after CMV antigen stimulation. This TCR derives from a human donor in good health (CMV status not recorded). Some clones in this sample may be carry-over from other donors' samples. The gene calls are TRBV9 and TRBJ1-1; D gene uncertain. CDR3 sequence: CASSVKDGTEAFF. The CDR3 DNA sequence: TGTGCCAGCAGCGTAAAGGACGGCACTGAAGCTTTCTTT.